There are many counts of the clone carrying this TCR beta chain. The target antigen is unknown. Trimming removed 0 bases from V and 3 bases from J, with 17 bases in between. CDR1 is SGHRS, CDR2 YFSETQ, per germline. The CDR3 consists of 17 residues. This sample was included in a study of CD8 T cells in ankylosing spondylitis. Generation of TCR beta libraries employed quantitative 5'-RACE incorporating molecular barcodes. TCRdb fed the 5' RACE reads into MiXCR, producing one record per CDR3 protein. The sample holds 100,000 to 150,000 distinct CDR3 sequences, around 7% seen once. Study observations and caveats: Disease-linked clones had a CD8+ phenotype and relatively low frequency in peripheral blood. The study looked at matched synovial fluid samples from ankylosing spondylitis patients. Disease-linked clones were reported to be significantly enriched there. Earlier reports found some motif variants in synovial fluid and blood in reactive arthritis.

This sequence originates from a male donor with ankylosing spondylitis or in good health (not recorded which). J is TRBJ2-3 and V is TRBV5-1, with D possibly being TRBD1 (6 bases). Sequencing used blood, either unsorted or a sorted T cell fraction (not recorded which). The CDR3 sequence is CASSLDGGERETDTQYF. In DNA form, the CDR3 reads TGCGCCAGCAGCTTGGATGGGGGCGAGAGAGAAACAGATACGCAGTATTTT.